One sample yielded the 19 T cell receptor beta chains listed below, sequenced in a study of beta chain features in type 1 diabetes. Sequenced material consisted of expressed TCRB transcripts (all of the isolated RNA was reverse transcribed). Using immunoSEQ multiplex PCR, the repertoire was profiled, and TCRdb retains in-frame clones only, with some absent. Of about 360,000 clones detected, around 12% appear once; the ten largest clones hold 0.015% to 0.02%. Sequencing was performed on naive CD4+ T cells from blood. Source of these receptors: a man younger than 35 in good health.

The chain links TRBV2 to TRBJ2-1; tentative D call: TRBD2 (6 bases). Germline lookup yields CDR1 SNHLY and CDR2 FYNNEI. CDR3 length equals 15 residues. V lost 5 bases to trimming and J lost 9 bases, with 20 bases between them. Here the CDR3 DNA reads TGTGCCAGCAGTTGGAGGGCCCAGGTCCGGGGTGAGCAGTTCTTC. Amino acids: CASSWRAQVRGEQFF.

The chain recombines TRBV5-1 with TRBJ1-2, with D possibly matching TRBD1 (6 bases). The CDR3 sequence is 15 residues long. Trimming removed 1 base from V and 3 bases from J, with 13 bases in between. Germline CDR1 reads SGHRS; CDR2 reads YFSETQ. The CDR3 region is CASSLRGISDYGYTF. CDR3 DNA: TGCGCCAGCAGCTTGAGGGGGATAAGCGACTATGGCTACACCTTC.

This chain joins TRBV10-3 and TRBJ1-2; 8 bases match TRBD1. The germline gives CDR1 ENHRY, CDR2 SYGVKD. The V and J ends lost 2 bases and 3 bases, in that order; junction bases with no gene match: 2. The length of the CDR3 is 14 residues. CDR3 loop: CAISEGQGDYGYTF. The CDR3 DNA sequence: TGTGCCATCAGTGAGGGACAGGGTGACTATGGCTACACCTTC.

This clone appeared a few times. V usage is TRBV7-2 and J usage is TRBJ1-2, with D unresolved. CDR3 size: 12 residues. Between the trimmed V and J ends, which lost 2 bases and 5 bases, there was a span of 6 bases. Germline V gene data show CDR1 as SGHTA and CDR2 as FQGNSA. The CDR3 DNA sequence: TGTGCCAGCAGCTTAATCCCGTATGGCTACACCTTC. It encodes CASSLIPYGYTF.

The sample holds a few counts of this clone. V usage is TRBV11-3 and J usage is TRBJ2-1; D is unclear. V was cut by 2 bases and J by 2 bases, with 10 bases left in between. Germline values: CDR1 SGHNT, CDR2 YENEEA. The CDR3 is 15 amino acids. The chain's CDR3 is CASSLSGSPYNEQFF. The CDR3 nucleotides are TGTGCCAGCAGCTTATCGGGTTCTCCCTACAATGAGCAGTTCTTC.

J is TRBJ1-1 and V is TRBV5-4; TRBD1 matches at 8 bases. The CDR3 length is 14 residues. V was clipped by 5 bases and J by 6 bases; unmatched bases: 9. Germline V gives CDR1 SGHNT, CDR2 YYREEE (reference sequence). The DNA for the CDR3 is TGTGCCAGCAGTTCTGGCTGGACAGGGCCTGAAGCTTTCTTT. Translation: CASSSGWTGPEAFF.

This chain joins TRBV10-1 and TRBJ1-2; D unresolved. This CDR3 region has 10 residues. The germline V and J ends were trimmed by 11 bases and 8 bases, with 12 bases remaining between them. Germline V lookup: CDR1 WNHNN, CDR2 SYGVQD (reference sequence). The CDR3 DNA is TGCGCCGCCACTCGGGGAGGCTACACCTTC. Protein: CAATRGGYTF.

The rearrangement uses TRBV29-1 and TRBJ2-7; 8 bases are a match to TRBD1. CDR1 SQVTM and CDR2 ANQGSEA come from the germline V gene. J was trimmed by 5 bases and V by 3 bases; bases with no gene match: 6. The CDR3 is made up of 13 amino acids. This CDR3 is CSVESQGANEQYF. Written as DNA, the CDR3 is TGCAGCGTTGAGTCCCAGGGGGCAAACGAGCAGTACTTC.

This clone was seen a handful of times. The gene calls are TRBV10-3 and TRBJ2-3; 9 positions match TRBD2. Trimming at V came to 6 bases and at J to 4 bases, leaving 5 bases not matched to a gene. The CDR3 runs 14 residues. The V gene's germline CDR1 is ENHRY and CDR2 SYGVKD. CDR3 amino acids: CAISGTSRADTQYF. The CDR3 nucleotides read TGTGCCATCAGCGGGACTAGCCGGGCAGATACGCAGTATTTT.

This clone came up a few times. CDR3 loop: CASSSDTEAFF. In nucleotides, the CDR3 is TGCGCCAGCAGCTCAGACACTGAAGCTTTCTTT. The chain joins TRBV5-1 to TRBJ1-1; D gene uncertain. Germline V gives CDR1 SGHRS, CDR2 YFSETQ. Between the trimmed V and J ends, which lost 3 bases and 3 bases, there was a span of 3 bases. CDR3 length equals 11 residues.

The CDR3: CASDRVFSSETQYF. The CDR3 DNA follows: TGTGCCAGCGACAGGGTCTTTTCCTCAGAGACCCAGTACTTC. V and J are TRBV2 and TRBJ2-5, with 7 nucleotides matching TRBD1. Germline lookup yields CDR1 SNHLY and CDR2 FYNNEI. V shed 8 bases and J 4 bases; nucleotides not matched to a gene: 10. CDR3 length equals 14 residues.

The gene calls are TRBV7-9 and TRBJ1-5; 9 positions match TRBD1. The J segment lost 4 bases and the V segment lost 5 bases, leaving 3 bases of the junction unmatched. CDR1 and CDR2 from the germline V gene are SEHNR and FQNEAQ (reference sequence). CDR3 length equals 14 residues. The CDR3 DNA reads as TGTGCCAGCAGCCGGACAGGGGAAAATCAGCCCCAGCATTTT. Translating gives CASSRTGENQPQHF.

This clone has more than one count but fewer than ten. V and J are TRBV9 and TRBJ2-1; 15 bases are shared with TRBD2. Germline V gene data show CDR1 as SGDLS and CDR2 as YYNGEE. The CDR3 covers 19 residues. V lost 0 bases and J lost 7; bases outside the gene matches: 11. CDR3 loop: CASSVEGRGLAGGRNEQFF. The CDR3 DNA reads TGTGCCAGCAGCGTAGAGGGCCGCGGACTAGCGGGGGGGCGGAATGAGCAGTTCTTC.

This sequence joins TRBV9 and TRBJ2-6; D gene unclear. The CDR3 loop spans 16 amino acids. Germline-derived CDR1 and CDR2 are SGDLS and YYNGEE. The V end was cut by 0 bases, the J end by 0 bases, with 7 bases between. CDR3 sequence reads: CASSVGPVSGANVLTF. The DNA for the CDR3 is TGTGCCAGCAGCGTAGGCCCGGTCTCTGGGGCCAACGTCCTGACTTTC.

The chain combines TRBV5-1 with TRBJ1-1, with 8 bases fitting TRBD1. The junction had 13 bases not matched to a gene; V was cut back by 5 bases and J by 4 bases. CDR3 size: 16 residues. CDR1 SGHRS and CDR2 YFSETQ come from the germline V gene. This CDR3 reads CASRSDRGLSSTEAFF. DNA of the CDR3: TGCGCCAGCAGGTCAGACAGGGGACTATCAAGCACTGAAGCTTTCTTT.

This clone was seen only a few times. V is TRBV9 and J is TRBJ2-3; D call uncertain. V gave up 0 bases and J gave up 1 base, with 9 bases separating them. The CDR3 is made up of 15 amino acids. Germline V gene lookup returns CDR1 SGDLS and CDR2 YYNGEE. As DNA, the CDR3 is TGTGCCAGCAGCGTAGGACTTCCGGGCACAGATACGCAGTATTTT. Residues: CASSVGLPGTDTQYF.

The V gene is TRBV9, the J gene TRBJ2-7, with TRBD1 identical over 12 bases. The trim removed 0 bases at V and 3 bases at J, leaving 4 bases unmatched. Germline lookup yields CDR1 SGDLS and CDR2 YYNGEE. This CDR3 has 16 amino acids. DNA of the CDR3: TGTGCCAGCAGCGTAGCGGGACAGGGGGCGATCTACGAGCAGTACTTC. Residues: CASSVAGQGAIYEQYF.

This sequence joins TRBV10-3 and TRBJ2-7; weak D call: TRBD1 (6 bases). The length of the CDR3 is 16 residues. Trimming left V 6 bases short and J 6 bases short, with 24 bases between. The germline CDR1 and CDR2 sequences are ENHRY and SYGVKD. The chain's CDR3 is CAIRTGQTNPSGEQYF. CDR3 in DNA: TGTGCCATCAGGACAGGACAGACTAACCCATCGGGCGAGCAGTACTTC.

This rearrangement joins TRBV28 to TRBJ2-3, with 11 positions matching TRBD2. The V gene end was trimmed by 6 bases and the J gene end by 2 bases; junction bases not matched to a gene: 10. Germline loops: CDR1 MDHEN, CDR2 SYDVKM. This CDR3 region has 17 residues. The CDR3 DNA reads TGTGCCAGCAGCGAACTTCGACTAGCGGGGCCCACAGATACGCAGTATTTT. This sequence encodes CASSELRLAGPTDTQYF.